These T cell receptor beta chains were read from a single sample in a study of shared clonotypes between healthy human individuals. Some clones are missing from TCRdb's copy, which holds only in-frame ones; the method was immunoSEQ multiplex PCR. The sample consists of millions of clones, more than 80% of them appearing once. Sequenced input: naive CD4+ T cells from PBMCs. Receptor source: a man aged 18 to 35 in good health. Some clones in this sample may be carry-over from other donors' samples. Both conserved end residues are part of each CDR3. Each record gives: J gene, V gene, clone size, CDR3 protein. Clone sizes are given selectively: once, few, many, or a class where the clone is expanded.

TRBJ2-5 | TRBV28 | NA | CASSSTGTGDQETQYF
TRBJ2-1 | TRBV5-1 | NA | CASSLGRRPYNEQFF
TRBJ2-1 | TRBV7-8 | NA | CASSLGQVHYNEQFF
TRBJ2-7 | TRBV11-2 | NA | CASRVVGGSYEQYF
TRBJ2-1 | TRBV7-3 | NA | CASSSGLSSYNEQFF
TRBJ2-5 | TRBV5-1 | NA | CASSPSGARETQYF
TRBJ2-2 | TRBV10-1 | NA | CASSEVAGGPTGELFF
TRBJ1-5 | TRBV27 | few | CASSLSRVQPQHF
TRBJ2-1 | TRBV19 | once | CASSRAGLSSYNEQFF
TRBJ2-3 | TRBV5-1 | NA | CASSLVASTDTQYF
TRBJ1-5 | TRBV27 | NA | CASSSQGRSNQPQHF
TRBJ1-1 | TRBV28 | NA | CASSLLPDSVPFF
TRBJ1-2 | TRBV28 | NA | CASSRILAYGYTF
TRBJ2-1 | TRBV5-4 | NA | CASSFGSESYNEQFF
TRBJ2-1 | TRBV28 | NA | CASSIGQGGYNEQFF
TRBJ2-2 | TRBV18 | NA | CASSLRTSGQANTGELFF
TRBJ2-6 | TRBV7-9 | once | CASSPVGSGANVLTF
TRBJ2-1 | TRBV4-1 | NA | CASSQMGDSPYNEQFF
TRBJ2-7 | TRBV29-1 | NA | CSVNRGRESEQYF
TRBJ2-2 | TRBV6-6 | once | CASVIRSSGGTGELFF
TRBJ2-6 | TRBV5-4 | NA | CASSLGDSGANVLTF
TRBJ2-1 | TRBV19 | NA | CASTPRGGTEYNEQFF
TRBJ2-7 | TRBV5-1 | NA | CASSPPGTSYEQYF
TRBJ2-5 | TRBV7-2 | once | CASSSFGIQETQYF
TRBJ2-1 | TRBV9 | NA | CASTRTEPLNNEQFF
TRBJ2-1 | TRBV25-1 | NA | CASSSPGSYNEQFF
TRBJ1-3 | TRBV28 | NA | CASSFGGPSRNTIYF
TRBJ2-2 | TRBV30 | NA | CAWTRQGTGELFF
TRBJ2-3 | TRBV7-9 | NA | CASSLVAGSTDTQYF
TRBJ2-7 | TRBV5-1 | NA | CASKESSGTTYEQYF
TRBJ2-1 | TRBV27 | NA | CASSSRQGVYNEQFF
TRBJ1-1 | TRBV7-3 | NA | CASSLGKNTEAFF
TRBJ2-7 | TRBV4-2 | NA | CASSRSDGRGGGEQYF
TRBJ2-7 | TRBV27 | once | CASSRYEQYF
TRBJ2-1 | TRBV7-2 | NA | CASSLVAGDHNEQFF
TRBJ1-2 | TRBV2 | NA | CASSPSPGNYGYTF
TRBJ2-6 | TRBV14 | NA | CASSLQYSGANVLTF
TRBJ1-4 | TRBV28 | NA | CASSRTGQVEKLFF
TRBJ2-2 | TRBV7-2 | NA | CASSLGQGTGELFF
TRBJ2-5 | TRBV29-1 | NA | CSVLDHTTQETQYF
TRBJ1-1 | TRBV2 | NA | CASSTQDRGLAEAFF
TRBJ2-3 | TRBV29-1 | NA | CSVRGRVTDTQYF
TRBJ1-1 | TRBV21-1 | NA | CASSKRPPAGGTEAFF
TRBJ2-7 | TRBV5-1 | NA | CASSTNFRGRLGHEQYF
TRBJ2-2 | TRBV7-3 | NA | CASSLPGLGTGELFF
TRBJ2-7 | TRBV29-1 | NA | CSVETAERAYEQYF
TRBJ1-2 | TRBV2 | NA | CASSEVLEYGYTF
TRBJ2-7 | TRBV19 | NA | CASTYRGNKEQYF
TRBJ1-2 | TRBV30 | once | CAWTSKGAFSGYTF
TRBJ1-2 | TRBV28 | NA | CASSLGGSPNYGYTF
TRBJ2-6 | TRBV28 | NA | CASSGSASGANVLTF
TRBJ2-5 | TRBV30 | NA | CAGTGTSVAETQYF
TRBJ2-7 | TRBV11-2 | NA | CATRKHGQGASYEQYF
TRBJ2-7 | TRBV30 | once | CAWSAIEGLAGGPSYEQYF
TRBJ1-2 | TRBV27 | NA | CASSLNRAYGYTF
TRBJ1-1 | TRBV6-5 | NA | CASSRTMNTEAFF
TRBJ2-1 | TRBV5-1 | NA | CASSDLTSGVGNEQFF
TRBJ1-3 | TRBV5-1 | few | CASSSQTGDSGNTIYF
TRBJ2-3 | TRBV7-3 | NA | CASSFGASTDTQYF
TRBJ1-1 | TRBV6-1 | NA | CASSDRSGGEAFF